This T cell receptor (beta chain) was recorded in a study of lymphopenia after photon versus proton radiotherapy. Method: immunoSEQ multiplex PCR; TCRdb's copy keeps in-frame clones and lacks some. Among around 28,000 clones listed, 65% to 85% were seen once. Regarding the study as a whole: After the lymphocyte nadir, photon-treated repertoires showed oligoclonal expansion, especially of CD8+ Temra cells.

As to this clone: What it binds is unknown.

V lost 3 bases and J lost 7, with 16 bases in between. Germline assignment: CDR1 ENHRY and CDR2 SYGVKD. This CDR3 is built from 15 residues. This sequence was found in a middle-aged man with gastric cancer. The source material was peripheral blood, sampled from a patient treated with photon-based radiotherapy. The rearrangement joins TRBV10-3 to TRBJ1-5, with D possibly matching TRBD1 (5 bases). CDR3: CAISDGGEFGQPQHF. CDR3 nucleotide sequence: TGTGCCATCAGTGATGGGGGGGAGTTCGGACAGCCCCAGCATTTT.